These T cell receptor beta chains were read from a single sample in a study of CXCR3-negative and CXCR3-positive naive CD8 T cells. Reprocessing the 5' RACE reads, TCRdb reports a single entry for every CDR3 protein and omits DNA. This listing includes tens of thousands of distinct CDR3 sequences. Sequencing was carried out using naive CXCR3- CD8+ T cells from blood. All receptors come from a human donor in good health. Some clones in this sample may be carry-over from other donors' samples. CDR3s include the opening cysteine and the closing phenylalanine or tryptophan. Clone size, where shown, is once, few, many, or a class for clones that have expanded.

j_call	clone_size	v_call	cdr3_aa
TRBJ2-1	.	TRBV29-1	CSVEALPRDIFLGLAGGNEQFF
TRBJ1-1	.	TRBV10-3	CAISPSEGHNTEAFF
TRBJ1-1	.	TRBV4-1	CASSHQAGTPNTEAFF
TRBJ2-2	.	TRBV7-3	CASSSLQGRNTGELFF
TRBJ2-7	.	TRBV29-1	CSVGPGTYEQYF
TRBJ1-5	.	TRBV6-5	CASSYSSGLDSNQPQHF
TRBJ2-7	.	TRBV5-1	CASSLTGDSYEQYF
TRBJ2-1	.	TRBV20-1	CSVNAGSSYNEQFF
TRBJ2-3	.	TRBV28	CASRGRDYGDTQYF
TRBJ2-7	.	TRBV29-1	CSVEGGTGPTYEQYF
TRBJ2-7	.	TRBV29-1	CSVEVWTSEQYF
TRBJ2-1	.	TRBV30	CAWSVRPVDNEQFF
TRBJ2-5	.	TRBV29-1	CSVVGYRETQYF
TRBJ2-3	.	TRBV6-4	CASSDSQGAADTQYF
TRBJ2-7	.	TRBV28	CASSFTAEQYF
TRBJ1-2	.	TRBV4-3	CASSSGIWSGYTF
TRBJ2-6	.	TRBV18	CASSPPGRSGANVLTF
TRBJ2-7	.	TRBV13	CASSSQGLYEQYF
TRBJ2-7	.	TRBV7-9	CASSLPGFTQYF
TRBJ2-1	.	TRBV20-1	CSARDLRTSGAYNEQFF
TRBJ1-1	.	TRBV10-3	CAIAVNRGETEAFF
TRBJ2-3	.	TRBV28	CASSFGLAGVGDTQYF
TRBJ2-7	.	TRBV18	CASSDDRGWYEQYF
TRBJ2-3	.	TRBV7-7	CASSPISGVATDTQYF
TRBJ2-7	.	TRBV28	CASTDNGARGAYEQYF
TRBJ2-7	.	TRBV12-3/TRBV12-4	CASRPTGTHYEQYF
TRBJ1-1	.	TRBV6-4	CASSDTDRNTEAFF
TRBJ1-2	medium-sized	TRBV4-3	CASSQDTTGGSYGYTF
TRBJ2-7	.	TRBV4-3	CASSPDRGYEQYF
TRBJ2-7	.	TRBV28	CASIDWGNYEQYF
TRBJ2-1	medium-sized	TRBV5-5	CASSPFQAGEQFF
TRBJ2-1	.	TRBV7-9	CASSFGYNEQFF
TRBJ1-1	.	TRBV7-9	CASSPDTIEAFF
TRBJ1-3	.	TRBV9	CASNFSGSSGNTIYF
TRBJ2-7	.	TRBV20-1	CSARDSPGTTSEQYF
TRBJ2-1	.	TRBV7-8	CASSLGGLGPQFF
TRBJ2-5	.	TRBV6-6	CASSYLRTPQETQYF
TRBJ2-3	.	TRBV28	CATAHPDRVSDTQYF
TRBJ1-1	.	TRBV7-6	CASSDSGGLEAFF
TRBJ2-7	.	TRBV5-6	CASSFASGNSYEQYF
TRBJ2-1	.	TRBV6-2/TRBV6-3	CASSPAGGAYNEQFF